This paragraph covers one T cell receptor (beta chain) sequence. Profiling relied on immunoSEQ multiplex PCR, and the TCRdb table lists in-frame clones only, not all of them. The data show around 200,000 clones, roughly 85% seen once. These data belong to a study of blood T cell repertoires in COVID-19. This CDR3 has 14 residues. Germline assignment: CDR1 MNHEY and CDR2 SMNVEV (reference sequence). V lost 3 bases to trimming and J lost 1 base, with 10 bases between them. The sample taken for sequencing was peripheral blood. The chain couples TRBV27 to TRBJ2-7; a possible D gene is TRBD2 (6 bases). This receptor was identified in a man aged 55 to 70 with acute or convalescent COVID-19. CDR3 sequence reads: CASSFGGDSYEQYF. The CDR3, as DNA: TGTGCCAGCAGTTTTGGAGGGGATTCCTACGAGCAGTACTTC.